What follows are 2 T cell receptor beta chains derived from one specimen sequenced in a study of vaccination effects on CD4 cells after COVID-19. Antigen specificity for these receptors is unknown. Using viral peptide pools, the ViraFEST assay grew out antigen-specific CD4+ T cells prior to sequencing. CD4+ T cell isolation took place after 10 days of culture. Vaccine administered to participants consisted of two doses of either BNT162b2 or mRNA-1273. Sequencing was performed with immunoSEQ multiplex PCR; in TCRdb, only in-frame clones are kept and a portion is missing. The sample has roughly 71,000 clones; under 80% are singletons. The sample was CD4+ T cells from PBMCs cultured with HCoV-OC43 spike peptides, taken after COVID-19 vaccination. As for subset: HCoV-OC43 spike overlapping peptide pool stimulation. These receptors were taken from a human donor who received a COVID-19 vaccine.

The chain has TRBV6-6 and TRBJ1-5; no firm D call. This CDR3 spans 14 amino acids. V gave up 6 bases and J gave up 0 bases, with 9 bases separating them. Germline CDR1 MNHNY, CDR2 SVGAGI (reference sequence). The CDR3 protein is CASRGHNSNQPQHF. DNA for the CDR3: TGTGCCAGCAGGGGCCACAATAGCAATCAGCCCCAGCATTTT.

This clone was picked up a small number of times. This rearrangement joins TRBV30 to TRBJ2-2; maybe TRBD2 (5 bases). This CDR3 is 15 amino acids long. Trimming removed 7 bases at V and 5 bases at J, with 20 bases between. Per the germline V gene, CDR1 is GTSNPN and CDR2 is SVGIG (reference sequence). The CDR3 region has the DNA TGTGCCTCTGAGCCCCAAGGACTTTTGACCGGGGAGCTGTTTTTT. It translates to CASEPQGLLTGELFF. The variable domain in full, completed from reference TRBV30 and TRBJ2-2, reads SQTIHQWPATLVQPVGSPLSLECTVEGTSNPNLYWYRQAAGRGLQLLFYSVGIGQISSEVPQNLSASRPQDRQFILSSKKLLLSDSGFYLCASEPQGLLTGELFFGEGSRLTVL.